These 20 T cell receptor beta chains share one sample of origin, sequenced in a study of T-cell memory formation after mild COVID-19. TCRdb re-called the 5' RACE reads with MiXCR, one entry per CDR3 protein. In the table there are approximately 300,000 distinct CDR3 sequences, approximately 16% of which are singletons. Sequenced: PBMCs or a T cell subset sorted from them (not recorded which). The source is a man aged 18 to 30 who had mild COVID-19 (a few samples of this study predate the infection). Cell type and time point are not known.

There are a few counts of this clonotype. The chain uses TRBV28 and TRBJ1-2; tentative D call: TRBD1 (5 bases). The CDR3 has 14 amino acids. CDR1 is MDHEN, CDR2 SYDVKM, per germline. V dropped 5 bases and J dropped 8 bases, with 18 bases sitting between them. Written as DNA, the CDR3 is TGTGCCAGCAGTCCCCCTGAGGGGAGGCAAGGCTACACCTTC. Residues: CASSPPEGRQGYTF.

The J gene is TRBJ2-3, the V gene TRBV4-1; 10 bases match TRBD2. CDR1 MGHRA and CDR2 YSYEKL come from the germline V gene. The V and J ends lost 0 bases and 1 base, in that order; junction bases with no gene match: 10. The CDR3 runs 19 residues. CDR3 sequence: CASSQDSLAGASGTDTQYF. The CDR3 bases are TGCGCCAGCAGCCAAGATTCCCTAGCGGGGGCCTCCGGCACAGATACGCAGTATTTT.

The chain combines TRBV29-1 with TRBJ1-1, with 7 positions matching TRBD1. The CDR3 spans 12 residues. Germline CDR1 and CDR2: SQVTM and ANQGSEA. After removal of 6 bases from V and 5 bases from J, the junction contained 6 bases not matched to a gene. CDR3 sequence (DNA): TGCAGCGTAAACAGGGGTGGGACTGAAGCTTTCTTT. Its protein is CSVNRGGTEAFF.

Only a few counts were recorded for this clonotype. The rearrangement links TRBV7-3 to TRBJ1-1, with D tentatively TRBD1 (5 bases). The CDR3 consists of 14 residues. CDR1 SGHTA and CDR2 FQGTGA come from the germline V gene. V dropped 5 bases and J dropped 9 bases, with 19 bases sitting between them. CDR3 in DNA: TGTGCCAGCAGCCCTACCTGGCAGGGTGTAAAAGCTTTCTTT. Its translation: CASSPTWQGVKAFF. The full variable domain, in which reference TRBV7-3 and TRBJ1-1 provide the parts outside the CDR3, is GAGVSQTPSNKVTEKGKYVELRCDPISGHTALYWYRQSLGQGPEFLIYFQGTGAADDSGLPNDRFFAVRPEGSVSTLKIQRTERGDSAVYLCASSPTWQGVKAFFGQGTRLTVV.

This clonotype was seen many times. The rearrangement joins TRBV20-1 to TRBJ2-3; unclear D gene. Germline loops: CDR1 DFQATT, CDR2 SNEGSKA (reference sequence). The CDR3 contains 12 residues. V was cut by 6 bases and J by 4 bases, with 11 bases left in between. In DNA, the CDR3 is TGCAGTGCCGACCGAACCGCAGATACGCAGTATTTT. Its protein is CSADRTADTQYF.

The table lists this clonotype with a few counts. The rearrangement joins TRBV7-9 to TRBJ1-2; 8 bases are shared with TRBD1. The CDR3 is 13 residues long. V lost 5 bases to trimming and J lost 7 bases; unmatched junction nucleotides: 6. The germline V gene encodes CDR1 SEHNR and CDR2 FQNEAQ (reference sequence). CDR3 DNA sequence: TGTGCCAGCAGCATTGCAGGGGGCCTTGGCTACACCTTC. Its translation is CASSIAGGLGYTF. Full variable domain (remainder filled in from reference TRBV7-9 and TRBJ1-2): DTGVSQNPRHKITKRGQNVTFRCDPISEHNRLYWYRQTLGQGPEFLTYFQNEAQLEKSRLLSDRFSAERPKGSFSTLEIQRTEQGDSAMYLCASSIAGGLGYTFGSGTRLTVV.

The chain has TRBV6-1 and TRBJ1-2, with D tentatively TRBD1 (5 bases). The CDR3 runs to 14 residues. Trimming removed 6 bases from V and 4 bases from J, with 15 bases in between. Per germline, CDR1 MNHNS and CDR2 SASEGT. This CDR3 reads CASRGDRGVYGYTF. DNA for the CDR3: TGTGCCAGCAGGGGAGACCGAGGGGTCTATGGCTACACCTTC.

The V call is TRBV11-2, the J call TRBJ2-7; no definite D call. This CDR3 comprises 12 residues. V was clipped by 6 bases and J by 5 bases, with 11 bases between them. Germline lookup yields CDR1 SGHAT and CDR2 FQNNGV. As DNA, the CDR3 is TGTGCCAGCAGTCAAACCCGCGACGAGCAGTACTTC. The encoded protein is CASSQTRDEQYF.

This clonotype was observed a handful of times. V and J are TRBV27 and TRBJ1-4; 7 bases align to TRBD1. The CDR3 length is 15 residues. V lost 5 bases, J lost 16 bases, and 19 bases stayed unmatched. Germline-derived CDR1 and CDR2 are MNHEY and SMNVEV (reference sequence). CDR3 sequence: CASSPTGTVPTERFF. As DNA, the CDR3 is TGTGCCAGCAGTCCGACCGGGACAGTGCCGACCGAGCGGTTTTTT.

In its sample, this clonotype was seen many times. This chain joins TRBV5-1 and TRBJ1-3, with D perhaps matching TRBD1 (6 bases). Trimming left V 5 bases short and J 8 bases short, with 11 bases between. This CDR3 spans 12 amino acids. The germline V gene has CDR1 SGHRS and CDR2 YFSETQ. CDR3: CASRQDRYTIYF. The CDR3 bases are TGCGCCAGCAGACAGGACAGATACACCATATATTTT.

This clonotype has only a few counts. For the CDR3, the DNA is TGCGCCAGCAGCCAAGGAGTCGGGGGCCCATACGAGCAGTACTTC. Translation gives CASSQGVGGPYEQYF. The chain combines TRBV4-3 with TRBJ2-7, with D perhaps matching TRBD1 or TRBD2 (6 bases each). Trimming removed 1 base from V and 4 bases from J, with 14 bases in between. The germline CDR1 and CDR2 sequences are LGHNA and YSLEER. The CDR3 is made up of 15 amino acids.

The chain uses TRBV9 and TRBJ2-5; D might be TRBD2 (6 bases). Germline V gives CDR1 SGDLS, CDR2 YYNGEE. The CDR3 has 14 amino acids. Trimming removed 0 bases from V and 9 bases from J, with 15 bases in between. The CDR3 loop is CASSVEPGLGAQYF. The CDR3 DNA reads as TGTGCCAGCAGCGTAGAACCGGGACTGGGGGCCCAGTACTTC.

This clonotype was picked up many times. The chain combines TRBV5-1 with TRBJ2-1; 8 nucleotides match TRBD2. Trimming took 3 bases from V and 1 from J; bases not matched to a gene: 6. CDR3 size: 16 residues. The germline V gene encodes CDR1 SGHRS and CDR2 YFSETQ. The CDR3 region is CASSSAGGESYNEQFF. The DNA for the CDR3 is TGCGCCAGCAGCTCCGCCGGGGGGGAGTCCTACAATGAGCAGTTCTTC.

This clonotype appeared many times. The gene calls are TRBV7-9 and TRBJ2-5; D gene ambiguous. V lost 5 bases and J 0 bases, leaving 4 bases between the germline ends. The CDR3 consists of 12 residues. The V gene's germline CDR1 is SEHNR and CDR2 FQNEAQ (reference sequence). The CDR3 region is CASSTYQETQYF. The CDR3 DNA sequence: TGTGCCAGCAGCACGTACCAAGAGACCCAGTACTTC.

This clonotype has more than one count but fewer than ten. The chain is built from TRBV3-1 and TRBJ2-1; possibly TRBD2 for D (5 bases). Germline-derived CDR1 and CDR2 are LGHDT and YNNKEL (reference sequence). CDR3 length equals 17 residues. Between the trimmed V and J ends, which lost 0 bases and 0 bases, there was a span of 12 bases. The DNA of the CDR3 is TGTGCCAGCAGCCAAGAAGGAGGACCACTCTCCTACAATGAGCAGTTCTTC. Translation gives CASSQEGGPLSYNEQFF.

J is TRBJ2-3 and V is TRBV9; 11 bases line up with TRBD1. J lost 5 bases, V lost 3 bases, and 5 bases had no gene match. From germline, CDR1 is SGDLS and CDR2 YYNGEE. The CDR3 contains 15 residues. The CDR3 nucleotides read TGTGCCAGCAGCGCCACCGGGACAGGGGGAGATACGCAGTATTTT. Its protein is CASSATGTGGDTQYF. The complete variable domain, with remaining parts taken from reference TRBV9 and TRBJ2-3, reads DSGVTQTPKHLITATGQRVTLRCSPRSGDLSVYWYQQSLDQGLQFLIQYYNGEERAKGNILERFSAQQFPDLHSELNLSSLELGDSALYFCASSATGTGGDTQYFGPGTRLTVL.

The chain joins TRBV6-1 to TRBJ2-7, with 7 positions matching TRBD1. The CDR3 has 13 residues. J was trimmed by 6 bases and V by 4 bases; bases with no gene match: 6. The germline gives CDR1 MNHNS, CDR2 SASEGT. This CDR3 reads CASSAETGTEQYV. The CDR3, as DNA: TGTGCCAGCAGTGCGGAGACAGGGACCGAGCAGTACGTC.

DNA for the CDR3: TGCGCCAGCAGCGTGGGGGTAGGAACCAAAAACATTCAGTACTTC. This sequence encodes CASSVGVGTKNIQYF. The rearrangement uses TRBV5-1 and TRBJ2-4; D possibly matches TRBD1 or TRBD2 (5 bases each). The CDR3 has 15 residues. Germline V gives CDR1 SGHRS, CDR2 YFSETQ. The V gene lost 4 bases and the J gene lost 2 bases, with 13 bases spanning the gap.

This clonotype has more than one count but fewer than ten. This chain joins TRBV9 and TRBJ2-5, with D possibly being TRBD1 or TRBD2 (5 bases each). The CDR3 is made up of 15 amino acids. CDR1 and CDR2 (germline): SGDLS, YYNGEE. V was shortened by 1 base and J by 4 bases, with 14 bases between the two germline ends. As DNA, the CDR3 is TGTGCCAGCAGCGTAAGCCTGGCGAGGGGAGAGACCCAGTACTTC. Its protein product is CASSVSLARGETQYF.

The CDR3, as DNA: TGTGCCAGCAGCCCCGGGACAGCGCATCAGCCCCAGCATTTT. It is translated as CASSPGTAHQPQHF. The rearrangement joins TRBV9 to TRBJ1-5, with TRBD1 matching 7 bases. Unmatched junction bases numbered 6, after V lost 4 bases and J lost 5 bases. The CDR3 extends over 14 amino acids. Per the germline V gene, CDR1 is SGDLS and CDR2 is YYNGEE.